A few counts support the clone carrying this T cell receptor beta chain. As yet, its antigen is unknown. The V end lost 3 bases, the J end lost 4 bases, and 15 bases lay between the germline ends. In germline, CDR1 is DFQATT, CDR2 SNEGSKA (reference sequence). The CDR3 extends over 14 amino acids. This entry is derived from a study of T-cell reconstitution after alpha-beta-depleted transplantation in children. Findings of the study overall: Most T-cell counts and diversity one year after the transplant came from T cells that were newly produced.

Construction of the TCRbeta library involved unique molecular identifiers. From the PCR reads, TCRdb called clonotypes with MiXCR, one entry per CDR3 protein. Of hundreds of thousands of distinct CDR3 sequences listed, roughly 13% are singletons. The chain recombines TRBV20-1 with TRBJ1-2, with D possibly TRBD1 on 5 matching bases. The input for sequencing was PBMCs, taken before TCRalphabeta/CD19-depleted stem cell transplant. The sequence was collected from a girl aged 2-10 years with congenital amegakaryocytic thrombocytopenia, due to receive a stem cell transplant. Here the CDR3 reads CSARTRGTTYGYTF. The CDR3, as DNA: TGCAGTGCTAGGACCAGAGGGACGACCTATGGCTACACCTTC.